The table lists the clone carrying this T cell receptor beta chain with a few counts. What it binds is unknown. This sample is part of a study of cytomegalovirus exposure and HLA in healthy donors. Study findings and constraints: Available immune exposure information covered CMV serostatus only. Because they were indistinguishable, some V segments, including TRBV6-2 and TRBV6-3, were excluded.

Donors sampled were nominally healthy, though unrecorded immune exposures were likely. CDR1 and CDR2 (germline): SGHVS, FNYEAQ. Trimming removed 5 bases from V and 0 bases from J; junction bases left unmatched: 8. This CDR3 has 16 amino acids. The PCR contained 60 Vbeta and 13 Jbeta primers. The table came from immunoSEQ multiplex PCR; TCRdb's copy has only in-frame clones and leaves some out. This sample has about 40,000 clones, with approximately 75% found just once. The sequenced sample consisted of PBMCs. This clonotype was obtained from a man aged 40-49 years in good health and CMV-seronegative. The V call is TRBV7-6, the J call TRBJ2-5; 8 positions agree with TRBD1. The CDR3 protein is CASSIGTGGYQETQYF. Here the CDR3 DNA reads TGTGCCAGCAGCATCGGGACAGGAGGTTACCAAGAGACCCAGTACTTC.